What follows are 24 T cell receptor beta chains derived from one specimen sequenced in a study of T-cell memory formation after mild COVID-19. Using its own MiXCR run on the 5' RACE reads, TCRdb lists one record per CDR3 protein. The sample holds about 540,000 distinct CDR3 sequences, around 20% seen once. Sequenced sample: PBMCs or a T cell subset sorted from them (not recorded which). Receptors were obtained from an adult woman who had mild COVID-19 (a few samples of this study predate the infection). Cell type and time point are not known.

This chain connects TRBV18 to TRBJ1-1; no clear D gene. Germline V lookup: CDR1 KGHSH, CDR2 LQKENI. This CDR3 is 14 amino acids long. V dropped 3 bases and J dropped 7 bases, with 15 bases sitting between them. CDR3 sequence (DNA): TGTGCCAGCTCACCGATACCCAACTCGCTTGAAGCTTTCTTT. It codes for CASSPIPNSLEAFF.

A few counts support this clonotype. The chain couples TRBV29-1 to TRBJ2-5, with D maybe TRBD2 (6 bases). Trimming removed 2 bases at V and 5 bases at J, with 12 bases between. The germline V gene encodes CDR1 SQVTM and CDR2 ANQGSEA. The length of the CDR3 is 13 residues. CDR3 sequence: CSVESRGLETQYF. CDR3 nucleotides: TGCAGCGTTGAATCCCGGGGGTTGGAGACCCAGTACTTC.

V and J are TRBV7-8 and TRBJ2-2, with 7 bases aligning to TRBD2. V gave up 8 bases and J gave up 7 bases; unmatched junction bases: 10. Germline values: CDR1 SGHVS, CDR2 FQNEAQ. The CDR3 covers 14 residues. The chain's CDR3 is CASGFQAGVGELFF. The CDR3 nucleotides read TGTGCCAGCGGATTTCAGGCGGGGGTCGGGGAGCTGTTTTTT.

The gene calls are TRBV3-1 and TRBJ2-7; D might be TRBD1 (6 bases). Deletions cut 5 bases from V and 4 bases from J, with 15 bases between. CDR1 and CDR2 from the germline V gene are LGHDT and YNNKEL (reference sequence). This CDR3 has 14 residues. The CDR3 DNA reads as TGTGCCAGCAGCGAACAGGGACCGGCGTACGAGCAGTACTTC. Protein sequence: CASSEQGPAYEQYF.

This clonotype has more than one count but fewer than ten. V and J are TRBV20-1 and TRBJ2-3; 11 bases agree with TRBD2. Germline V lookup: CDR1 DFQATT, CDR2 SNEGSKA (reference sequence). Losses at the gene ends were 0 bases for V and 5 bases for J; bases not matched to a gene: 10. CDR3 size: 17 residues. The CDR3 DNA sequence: TGCAGTGCTAGAGAGATAACTAGCGGGAGTTGGTTAGATACGCAGTATTTT. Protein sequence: CSAREITSGSWLDTQYF.

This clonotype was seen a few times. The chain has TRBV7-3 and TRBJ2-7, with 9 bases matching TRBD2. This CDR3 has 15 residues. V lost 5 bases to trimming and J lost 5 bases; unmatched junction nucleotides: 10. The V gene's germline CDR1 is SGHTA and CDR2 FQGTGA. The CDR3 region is CASSLTRAGGDEQYF. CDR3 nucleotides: TGTGCCAGCAGCCTGACTCGAGCGGGAGGCGACGAGCAGTACTTC.

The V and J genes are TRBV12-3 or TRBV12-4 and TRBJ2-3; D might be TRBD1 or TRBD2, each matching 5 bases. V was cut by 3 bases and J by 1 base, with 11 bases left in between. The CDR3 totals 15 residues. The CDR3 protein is CASSFRGAGTDTQYF. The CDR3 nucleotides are TGTGCCAGCAGTTTCCGAGGGGCCGGCACAGATACGCAGTATTTT.

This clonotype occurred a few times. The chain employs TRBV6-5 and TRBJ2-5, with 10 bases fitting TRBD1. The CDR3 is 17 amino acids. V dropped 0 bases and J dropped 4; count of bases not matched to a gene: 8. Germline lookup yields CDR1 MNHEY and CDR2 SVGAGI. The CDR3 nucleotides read TGTGCCAGCAGTTACTCTTCGTTCGGACAGGGGGGAGAGACCCAGTACTTC. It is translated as CASSYSSFGQGGETQYF.

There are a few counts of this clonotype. The CDR3 loop reads CASSWTGGSLYTDTQYF. As DNA, the CDR3 is TGTGCCAGCAGTTGGACAGGGGGTTCTCTTTACACAGATACGCAGTATTTT. The chain combines TRBV27 with TRBJ2-3; 10 positions match TRBD1. The trim removed 4 bases at V and 2 bases at J, leaving 9 bases unmatched. The germline CDR1 and CDR2 sequences are MNHEY and SMNVEV (reference sequence). CDR3 length equals 17 residues.

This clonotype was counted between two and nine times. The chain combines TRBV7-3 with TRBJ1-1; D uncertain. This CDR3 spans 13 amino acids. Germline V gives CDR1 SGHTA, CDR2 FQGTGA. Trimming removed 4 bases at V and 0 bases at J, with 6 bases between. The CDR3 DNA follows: TGTGCCAGCAGCTCAAATATGAACACTGAAGCTTTCTTT. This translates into CASSSNMNTEAFF. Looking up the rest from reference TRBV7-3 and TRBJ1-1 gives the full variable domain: GAGVSQTPSNKVTEKGKYVELRCDPISGHTALYWYRQSLGQGPEFLIYFQGTGAADDSGLPNDRFFAVRPEGSVSTLKIQRTERGDSAVYLCASSSNMNTEAFFGQGTRLTVV.

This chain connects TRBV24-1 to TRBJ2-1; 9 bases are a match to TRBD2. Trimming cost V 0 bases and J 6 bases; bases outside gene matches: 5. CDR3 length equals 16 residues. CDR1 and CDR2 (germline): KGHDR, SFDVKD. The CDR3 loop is CATSDLSTSGFNEQFF. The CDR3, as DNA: TGTGCCACCAGTGATTTGTCAACTAGCGGGTTCAATGAGCAGTTCTTC.

The CDR3: CSASSGGVPSPTIDTQYF. The DNA of the CDR3 is TGCAGTGCCAGTAGCGGGGGGGTACCGTCTCCAACAATAGATACGCAGTATTTT. The chain employs TRBV20-1 and TRBJ2-3; 11 nucleotides agree with TRBD2. The CDR3 has 18 amino acids. The ends lost 6 bases at V and 5 bases at J; junction bases unmatched: 19. Germline V gene sequence: CDR1 DFQATT, CDR2 SNEGSKA (reference sequence).

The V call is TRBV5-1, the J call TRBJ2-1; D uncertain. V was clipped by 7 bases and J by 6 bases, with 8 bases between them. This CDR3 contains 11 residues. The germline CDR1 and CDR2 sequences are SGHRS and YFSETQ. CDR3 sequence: CASQRSNEQFF. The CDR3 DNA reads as TGCGCCAGCCAACGGTCCAATGAGCAGTTCTTC.

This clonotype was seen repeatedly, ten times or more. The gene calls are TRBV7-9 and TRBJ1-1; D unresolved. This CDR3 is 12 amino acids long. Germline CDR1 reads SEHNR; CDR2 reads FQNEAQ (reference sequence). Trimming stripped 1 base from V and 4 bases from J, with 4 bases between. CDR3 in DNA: TGTGCCAGCAGCTTAGTCGCCACTGAAGCTTTCTTT. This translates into CASSLVATEAFF. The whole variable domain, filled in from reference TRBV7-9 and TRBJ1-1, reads DTGVSQNPRHKITKRGQNVTFRCDPISEHNRLYWYRQTLGQGPEFLTYFQNEAQLEKSRLLSDRFSAERPKGSFSTLEIQRTEQGDSAMYLCASSLVATEAFFGQGTRLTVV.

The CDR3 sequence is CASSPGLAGANEQFF. The CDR3 DNA reads TGTGCCAGCAGCCCGGGACTAGCGGGAGCCAATGAGCAGTTCTTC. The chain combines TRBV7-9 with TRBJ2-1; TRBD2 matches at 14 bases. The CDR3 covers 15 residues. Germline V CDR1 and CDR2: SEHNR, FQNEAQ (reference sequence). The ends lost 5 bases at V and 6 bases at J; junction bases unmatched: 3.

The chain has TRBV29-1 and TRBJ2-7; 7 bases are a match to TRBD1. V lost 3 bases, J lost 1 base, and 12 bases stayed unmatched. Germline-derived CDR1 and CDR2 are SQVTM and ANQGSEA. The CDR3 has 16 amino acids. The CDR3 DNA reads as TGCAGCGTTGATGGATACCCGGGACAGACATCCTACGAGCAGTACTTC. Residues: CSVDGYPGQTSYEQYF.

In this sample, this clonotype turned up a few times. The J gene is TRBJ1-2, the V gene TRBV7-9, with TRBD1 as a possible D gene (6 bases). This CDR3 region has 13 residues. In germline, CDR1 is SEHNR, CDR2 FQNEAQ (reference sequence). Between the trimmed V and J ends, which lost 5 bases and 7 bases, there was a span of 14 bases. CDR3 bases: TGTGCCAGCAGCCCACAGGGAGAGGGTGGCTACACCTTC. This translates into CASSPQGEGGYTF.

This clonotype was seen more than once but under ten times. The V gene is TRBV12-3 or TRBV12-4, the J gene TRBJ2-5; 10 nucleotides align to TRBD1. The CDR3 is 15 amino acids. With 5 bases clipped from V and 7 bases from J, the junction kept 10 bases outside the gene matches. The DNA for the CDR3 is TGTGCCAGCAGTCTCCGGGACAGGGGATTTGGGACCCAGTACTTC. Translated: CASSLRDRGFGTQYF.

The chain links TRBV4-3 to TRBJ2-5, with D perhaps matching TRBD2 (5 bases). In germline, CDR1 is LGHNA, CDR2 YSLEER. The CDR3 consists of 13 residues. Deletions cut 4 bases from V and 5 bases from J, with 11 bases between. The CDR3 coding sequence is TGCGCCAGCAGCCTTTGGGAGAGGGAGACCCAGTACTTC. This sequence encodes CASSLWERETQYF.

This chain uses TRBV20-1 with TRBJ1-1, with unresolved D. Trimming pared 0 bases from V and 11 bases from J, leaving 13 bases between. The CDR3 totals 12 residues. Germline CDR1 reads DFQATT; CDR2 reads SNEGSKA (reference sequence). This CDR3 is CSARDQVVGAFF. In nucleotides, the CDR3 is TGCAGTGCTAGAGATCAGGTCGTGGGGGCTTTCTTT.

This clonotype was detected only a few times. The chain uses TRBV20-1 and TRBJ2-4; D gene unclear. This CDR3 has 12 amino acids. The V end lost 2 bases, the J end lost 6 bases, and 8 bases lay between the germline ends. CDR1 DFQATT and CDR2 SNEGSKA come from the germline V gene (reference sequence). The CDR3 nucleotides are TGCAGTGCTAGAACAGATCTAAACATTCAGTACTTC. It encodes CSARTDLNIQYF.

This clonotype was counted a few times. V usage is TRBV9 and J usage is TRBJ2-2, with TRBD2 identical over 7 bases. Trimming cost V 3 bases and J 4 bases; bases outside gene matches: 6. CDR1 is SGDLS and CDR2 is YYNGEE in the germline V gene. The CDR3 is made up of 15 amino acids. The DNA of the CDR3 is TGTGCCAGCAGCGCCTATTCGGGGGGCACCGGGGAGCTGTTTTTT. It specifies CASSAYSGGTGELFF.

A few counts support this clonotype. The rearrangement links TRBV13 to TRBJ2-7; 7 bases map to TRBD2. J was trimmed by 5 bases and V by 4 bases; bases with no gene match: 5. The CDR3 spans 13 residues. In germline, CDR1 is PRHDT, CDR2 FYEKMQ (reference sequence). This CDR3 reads CASSWREPHEQYF. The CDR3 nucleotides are TGTGCCAGCAGCTGGCGGGAGCCCCACGAGCAGTACTTC. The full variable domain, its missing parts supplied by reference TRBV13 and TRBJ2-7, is AAGVIQSPRHLIKEKRETATLKCYPIPRHDTVYWYQQGPGQDPQFLISFYEKMQSDKGSIPDRFSAQQFSDYHSELNMSSLELGDSALYFCASSWREPHEQYFGPGTRLTVT.

CDR3 residues: CASSTTGTGDQPQHF. In DNA, the CDR3 is TGTGCCAGCTCAACAACCGGGACAGGGGACCAGCCCCAGCATTTT. The chain combines TRBV18 with TRBJ1-5, with 10 bases aligning to TRBD1. There are 15 residues in the CDR3. Trimming took 5 bases from V and 7 from J; bases not matched to a gene: 8. CDR1 is KGHSH, CDR2 LQKENI, per germline.